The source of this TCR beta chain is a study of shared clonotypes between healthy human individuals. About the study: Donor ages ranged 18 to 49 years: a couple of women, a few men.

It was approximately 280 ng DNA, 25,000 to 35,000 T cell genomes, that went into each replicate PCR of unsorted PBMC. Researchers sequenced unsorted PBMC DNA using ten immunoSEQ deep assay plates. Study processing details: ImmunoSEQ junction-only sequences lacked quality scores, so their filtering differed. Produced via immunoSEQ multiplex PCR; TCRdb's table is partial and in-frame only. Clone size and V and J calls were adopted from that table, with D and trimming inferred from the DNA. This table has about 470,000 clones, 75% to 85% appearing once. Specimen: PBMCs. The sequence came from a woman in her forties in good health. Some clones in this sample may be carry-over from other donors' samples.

The CDR3 DNA reads TGTGCCACCAGCAGCAGGGCGGGGGAGCTGTTTTTT. It codes for CATSSRAGELFF. V and J are TRBV15 and TRBJ2-2, with D maybe TRBD1 (5 bases). The CDR3 covers 12 residues. The V end lost 3 bases, the J end lost 8 bases, and 7 bases lay between the germline ends. Germline lookup yields CDR1 LNHNV and CDR2 YYDKDF (reference sequence).